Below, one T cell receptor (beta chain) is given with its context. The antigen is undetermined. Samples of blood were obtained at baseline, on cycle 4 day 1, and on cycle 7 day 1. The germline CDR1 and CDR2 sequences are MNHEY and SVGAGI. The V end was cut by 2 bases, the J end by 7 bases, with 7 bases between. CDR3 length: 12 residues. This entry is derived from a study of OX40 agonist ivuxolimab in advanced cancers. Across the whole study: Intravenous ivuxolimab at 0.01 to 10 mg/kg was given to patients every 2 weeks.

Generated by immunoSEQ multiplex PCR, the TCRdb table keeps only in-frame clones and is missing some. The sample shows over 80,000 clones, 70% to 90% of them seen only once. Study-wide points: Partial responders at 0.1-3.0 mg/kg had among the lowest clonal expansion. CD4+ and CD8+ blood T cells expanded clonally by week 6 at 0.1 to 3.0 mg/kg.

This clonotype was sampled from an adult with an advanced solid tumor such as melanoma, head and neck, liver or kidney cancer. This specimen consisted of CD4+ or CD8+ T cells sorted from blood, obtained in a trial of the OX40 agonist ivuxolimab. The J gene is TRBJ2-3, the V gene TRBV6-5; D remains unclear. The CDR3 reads CASSYVSYTQYF. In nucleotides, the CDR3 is TGTGCCAGCAGTTACGTATCGTATACGCAGTATTTT.